The entry below gives a single T cell receptor beta chain sequence along with its context. The data are from a study of CD8 T cells in Susac syndrome. TCR beta from blood CD8+ and CD4+ T cells was sequenced. Included as multiple sclerosis controls were treatment-naive patients who had stable or active relapsing-remitting disease. TEMRA cells were FACS-enriched, while CD8+ and CD4+ T cells were negatively isolated. Random-hexamer reverse transcription was applied to about 0.45 to 1 ug RNA. The immunoSEQ assay covered 54 Vbeta and 13 Jbeta segments for CDR3. TCRdb re-analysed the immunoSEQ multiplex PCR reads in MiXCR, keeping a single row per CDR3 protein. This sample has some 450,000 distinct CDR3 sequences, with more than 80% found just once. The CDR3 loop spans 12 amino acids. Germline CDR1 and CDR2: DFQATT and SNEGSKA (reference sequence). V gave up 7 bases and J gave up 3 bases, with 12 bases separating them.

V usage is TRBV20-1 and J usage is TRBJ1-1; D not certain. The clonotype originates from a human donor with multiple sclerosis. Sequences were obtained from CD8+ T cells from PBMCs. Here the CDR3 reads CSVRISDTEAFF. In DNA form, the CDR3 reads TGCAGTGTCAGGATTAGCGACACTGAAGCTTTCTTT.